The 18 T cell receptor beta chains below were found in one sample sequenced in a study of cytomegalovirus exposure and HLA in healthy donors. Vbeta (60) and Jbeta (13) primers were used in the PCR. The table came from immunoSEQ multiplex PCR; TCRdb's copy has only in-frame clones and leaves some out. The table shows about 110,000 clones, with less than 85% occurring only once. The material sequenced was PBMCs. These receptor sequences come from a man aged 60-69 years in good health and CMV-seronegative.

The V and J genes are TRBV5-1 and TRBJ2-7, with D perhaps matching TRBD2 (6 bases). Between the trimmed V and J ends, which lost 2 bases and 6 bases, there was a span of 15 bases. The CDR3 totals 14 residues. In germline, CDR1 is SGHRS, CDR2 YFSETQ. CDR3 in amino acids: CASSLGGGDPEQYV. CDR3 bases: TGCGCCAGCAGCTTAGGCGGCGGGGACCCCGAGCAGTACGTC.

Remarks on this clone: The sample has other DNA sequences that encode this CDR3 too. This chain links TRBV5-1 with TRBJ2-5; 8 bases match TRBD2. CDR3 length: 14 amino acids. The ends lost 4 bases at V and 2 bases at J; junction bases unmatched: 4. The V gene's germline CDR1 is SGHRS and CDR2 YFSETQ. The CDR3 loop reads CASSPGGTQETQYF. CDR3 bases: TGCGCCAGCAGCCCGGGGGGGACGCAAGAGACCCAGTACTTC.

The rearrangement links TRBV4-2 to TRBJ1-3; no clear D gene. Germline CDR1 reads LGHNA; CDR2 reads YNFKEQ. The CDR3 has 16 residues. V gave up 0 bases and J gave up 2 bases, with 11 bases separating them. CDR3: CASSQERGTPGNTIYF. CDR3 nucleotide sequence: TGTGCCAGCAGCCAAGAGCGAGGAACCCCTGGAAACACCATATATTTT.

This clone has a handful of counts. The rearrangement uses TRBV5-1 and TRBJ1-4, with D perhaps matching TRBD1 (5 bases). V was clipped by 1 base and J by 3 bases, with 10 bases between them. Germline values: CDR1 SGHRS, CDR2 YFSETQ. CDR3 size: 15 residues. In DNA form, the CDR3 reads TGCGCCAGCAGCTTGCGTCGGGGGGCTAATGAAAAACTGTTTTTT. It specifies CASSLRRGANEKLFF.

This clone was picked up a small number of times. The V gene is TRBV28, the J gene TRBJ1-5; 7 positions match TRBD1. Unmatched junction bases numbered 4, after V lost 6 bases and J lost 5 bases. The CDR3 is 13 residues long. The germline V gene has CDR1 MDHEN and CDR2 SYDVKM. The CDR3 DNA reads as TGTGCCAGCAGACTCCAGGGGGATCAGCCCCAGCATTTT. Encoded protein: CASRLQGDQPQHF. The full variable domain, its missing parts supplied by reference TRBV28 and TRBJ1-5, is DVKVTQSSRYLVKRTGEKVFLECVQDMDHENMFWYRQDPGLGLRLIYFSYDVKMKEKGDIPEGYSVSREKKERFSLILESASTNQTSMYLCASRLQGDQPQHFGDGTRLSIL.

The chain combines TRBV5-5 with TRBJ2-2, with 9 bases aligning to TRBD1. Trimming removed 3 bases from V and 7 bases from J; junction bases left unmatched: 7. The CDR3 spans 15 residues. From germline, CDR1 is SGHKS and CDR2 YYEKEE (reference sequence). The CDR3 here is CASSYLGQGVGELFF. DNA for the CDR3: TGTGCCAGCAGCTATCTGGGACAGGGTGTCGGGGAGCTGTTTTTT.

This chain joins TRBV5-1 and TRBJ1-1; 8 nucleotides align to TRBD1. Germline V lookup: CDR1 SGHRS, CDR2 YFSETQ. The CDR3 covers 14 residues. With V trimmed by 4 bases and J by 6 bases, 8 bases remained unmatched. The CDR3 reads CASSRRQGRPEAFF. In DNA, the CDR3 is TGCGCCAGCAGCAGGAGACAGGGGAGGCCTGAAGCTTTCTTT.

The V gene is TRBV19, the J gene TRBJ1-2; possible D gene TRBD1, 5 bases. V dropped 4 bases and J dropped 3 bases, with 15 bases sitting between them. The CDR3 spans 15 residues. Germline assignment: CDR1 LNHDA and CDR2 SQIVND (reference sequence). Here the CDR3 DNA reads TGTGCCAGTAGTACCGGGACTCCAGAGGACTATGGCTACACCTTC. Its translation: CASSTGTPEDYGYTF.

This rearrangement joins TRBV6-5 to TRBJ1-2, with 8 bases matching TRBD1. Germline CDR1 MNHEY, CDR2 SVGAGI. The CDR3 consists of 15 residues. Trimming cost V 5 bases and J 0 bases; bases outside gene matches: 5. CDR3: CASSTWTGTNYGYTF. Here the CDR3 DNA reads TGTGCCAGCAGTACCTGGACAGGGACTAACTATGGCTACACCTTC.

This chain links TRBV19 with TRBJ1-5, with D possibly TRBD1 on 5 matching bases. Germline-derived CDR1 and CDR2 are LNHDA and SQIVND (reference sequence). Deletions cut 5 bases from V and 4 bases from J, with 6 bases between. The CDR3 runs to 12 residues. In DNA form, the CDR3 reads TGTGCCAGTAGTGCAGGGAATCAGCCCCAGCATTTT. Protein product: CASSAGNQPQHF.

The rearrangement joins TRBV6-6 to TRBJ2-5; 7 nucleotides match TRBD1. Germline V CDR1 and CDR2: MNHNY, SVGAGI (reference sequence). Trimming cost V 5 bases and J 4 bases; bases outside gene matches: 4. This CDR3 has 13 amino acids. CDR3 in DNA: TGTGCCAGCAGTAGTCCAGGGGGAGAGACCCAGTACTTC. It encodes CASSSPGGETQYF.

The rearrangement links TRBV18 to TRBJ2-5, with D possibly matching TRBD2 (6 bases). V lost 3 bases and J 5 bases, leaving 13 bases between the germline ends. CDR3 length equals 14 residues. Germline CDR1 and CDR2: KGHSH and LQKENI. In DNA, the CDR3 is TGTGCCAGCTCACCTAATGACCGGGGGGAGACCCAGTACTTC. This encodes CASSPNDRGETQYF.

Here the CDR3 DNA reads TGCGCCAGCAGCCAAGAGGTCAGGATGAACACCGGGGAGCTGTTTTTT. It translates to CASSQEVRMNTGELFF. This chain uses TRBV4-3 with TRBJ2-2; D remains ambiguous. Looked up from germline, CDR1 is LGHNA and CDR2 is YSLEER. This CDR3 contains 16 residues. Trimming removed 0 bases at V and 1 base at J, with 9 bases between.

The gene calls are TRBV2 and TRBJ2-1; D gene uncertain. The V and J ends lost 5 bases and 5 bases respectively, with 7 bases between them. CDR1 is SNHLY and CDR2 is FYNNEI in the germline V gene. The CDR3 covers 12 residues. The CDR3 is CASSKHDNEQFF. Here the CDR3 DNA reads TGTGCCAGCAGTAAACATGACAATGAGCAGTTCTTC.

Only a few counts were recorded for this clone. The genes are TRBV29-1 and TRBJ1-1; D unclear. Germline assignment: CDR1 SQVTM and CDR2 ANQGSEA. The CDR3 covers 13 residues. Trimming stripped 2 bases from V and 11 bases from J, with 18 bases between. The CDR3 sequence: CSVEKTPGSHAFF. Here the CDR3 DNA reads TGCAGCGTTGAAAAAACTCCGGGGAGCCATGCTTTCTTT.

This chain links TRBV19 with TRBJ2-2, with TRBD1 matching over 9 bases. V trimming: 3 bases; J trimming: 4 bases; junction bases outside the gene matches: 9. The CDR3 runs to 17 residues. Per germline, CDR1 LNHDA and CDR2 SQIVND (reference sequence). The CDR3 region is CASSMYRGTGSTGELFF. In DNA, the CDR3 is TGTGCCAGTAGTATGTACCGAGGGACAGGGAGCACCGGGGAGCTGTTTTTT.

In this sample, this clone turned up a few times. This chain uses TRBV7-8 with TRBJ1-1; no definite D call. Germline V lookup: CDR1 SGHVS, CDR2 FQNEAQ. Trimming cost V 0 bases and J 10 bases, with 6 bases left between them. The length of the CDR3 is 11 residues. The CDR3 sequence: CASSLAARAFF. The CDR3 DNA sequence: TGTGCCAGCAGCTTAGCCGCGAGAGCTTTCTTT.

The chain links TRBV7-6 to TRBJ1-4; D ambiguous. This CDR3 spans 13 amino acids. Trimming took off 5 bases at V and 8 bases at J, with 12 bases between the two ends. Per germline, CDR1 SGHVS and CDR2 FNYEAQ. The CDR3 DNA is TGTGCCAGCAGCCCCCGGGTTAGGGAAAAACTGTTTTTT. Encoded protein: CASSPRVREKLFF.